The 28 T cell receptor beta chains reported below all come from one sample, sequenced in a study of blood T cell repertoires in COVID-19. Method: immunoSEQ multiplex PCR; TCRdb's copy keeps in-frame clones and lacks some. Counted here are about 300,000 clones, under 90% occurring once; the ten biggest clones make up more than 9%. What was sequenced was PBMCs or T cells enriched from blood (not recorded which). The receptors were sampled from a woman between 18 and 29 years old who had recovered from COVID-19.

The chain joins TRBV4-1 to TRBJ1-1; D is uncertain. Trimming took 0 bases from V and 2 from J, leaving 7 bases between them. Germline V gene sequence: CDR1 MGHRA, CDR2 YSYEKL. The CDR3 has 14 residues. CDR3 in amino acids: CASSQDHINTEAFF. The CDR3, as DNA: TGCGCCAGCAGCCAAGATCACATTAACACTGAAGCTTTCTTT.

The chain employs TRBV5-1 and TRBJ2-5; no definite D call. CDR1 is SGHRS and CDR2 is YFSETQ in the germline V gene. The CDR3 runs 14 residues. V was cut by 1 base and J by 1 base, with 8 bases left in between. In nucleotides, the CDR3 is TGCGCCAGCAGCTTGTCCAAGCCCCAAGAGACCCAGTACTTC. Translated, it gives CASSLSKPQETQYF. Combining the CDR3 with reference TRBV5-1 and TRBJ2-5 gives the whole variable domain KAGVTQTPRYLIKTRGQQVTLSCSPISGHRSVSWYQQTPGQGLQFLFEYFSETQRNKGNFPGRFSGRQFSNSRSEMNVSTLELGDSALYLCASSLSKPQETQYFGPGTRLLVL.

The chain recombines TRBV5-1 with TRBJ2-7; D gene uncertain. The V gene lost 4 bases and the J gene lost 1 base, with 6 bases spanning the gap. From germline, CDR1 is SGHRS and CDR2 YFSETQ. The CDR3 runs 12 residues. The CDR3, as DNA: TGCGCCAGCAGCGCGACTTCCTACGAGCAGTACTTC. Its protein product is CASSATSYEQYF. Together with reference TRBV5-1 and TRBJ2-7, the CDR3 gives the full variable domain: KAGVTQTPRYLIKTRGQQVTLSCSPISGHRSVSWYQQTPGQGLQFLFEYFSETQRNKGNFPGRFSGRQFSNSRSEMNVSTLELGDSALYLCASSATSYEQYFGPGTRLTVT.

The chain has TRBV10-1 and TRBJ2-1; 16 bases agree with TRBD2. V lost 4 bases, J lost 1 base, and 4 bases stayed unmatched. The germline CDR1 and CDR2 sequences are WNHNN and SYGVQD (reference sequence). CDR3 length equals 18 residues. The CDR3 loop reads CASSAGLAGGRSYNEQFF. The CDR3 DNA reads as TGCGCCAGCAGTGCGGGACTAGCGGGAGGGCGTTCCTACAATGAGCAGTTCTTC.

This clone was detected once. The chain links TRBV18 to TRBJ2-2, with 7 nucleotides matching TRBD1. The junction had 15 bases not matched to a gene; V was cut back by 4 bases and J by 4 bases. From germline, CDR1 is KGHSH and CDR2 LQKENI. This CDR3 comprises 18 residues. The CDR3, as DNA: TGTGCCAGCTCACTAAATTCCGGGGACAGAACTTTCACCGGGGAGCTGTTTTTT. This sequence encodes CASSLNSGDRTFTGELFF.

This rearrangement joins TRBV7-6 to TRBJ1-1; 8 bases match TRBD1. The ends lost 2 bases at V and 5 bases at J; junction bases unmatched: 10. The germline V gene has CDR1 SGHVS and CDR2 FNYEAQ. The CDR3 covers 16 residues. CDR3: CASSLWTGKGRTEAFF. Written as DNA, the CDR3 is TGTGCCAGCAGCTTATGGACAGGGAAGGGGAGAACTGAAGCTTTCTTT.

The rearrangement links TRBV29-1 to TRBJ1-3, with a possible D match to TRBD1 (5 bases). Trimming stripped 5 bases from V and 0 bases from J, with 17 bases between. From germline, CDR1 is SQVTM and CDR2 ANQGSEA. This CDR3 has 16 amino acids. The DNA for the CDR3 is TGCAGCGTTTCTACGGTTCGGGGGTCCTCTGGAAACACCATATATTTT. Protein product: CSVSTVRGSSGNTIYF.

The chain is built from TRBV2 and TRBJ1-4; D is ambiguous. V was cut by 7 bases and J by 8 bases, with 11 bases left in between. The CDR3 has 12 amino acids. Germline assignment: CDR1 SNHLY and CDR2 FYNNEI. CDR3 sequence (DNA): TGTGCCAGCACCCCGCGAGGCGAAAAACTGTTTTTT. It is translated as CASTPRGEKLFF.

This chain links TRBV19 with TRBJ2-1; D unclear. This CDR3 region has 13 residues. Trimming took off 6 bases at V and 0 bases at J, with 6 bases between the two ends. Germline lookup yields CDR1 LNHDA and CDR2 SQIVND (reference sequence). CDR3 amino acids: CASRASSYNEQFF. CDR3 bases: TGTGCCAGTAGGGCAAGCTCCTACAATGAGCAGTTCTTC.

The chain is built from TRBV15 and TRBJ2-5; TRBD1 matches 12 bases. V lost 1 base to trimming and J lost 3 bases; unmatched junction nucleotides: 3. The CDR3 extends over 16 amino acids. Germline CDR1 is LNHNV and CDR2 is YYDKDF (reference sequence). CDR3 in DNA: TGTGCCACCAGCAGAGCAGGGACAGGGGGCGAAGAGACCCAGTACTTC. Translating it yields CATSRAGTGGEETQYF.

The CDR3 coding sequence is TGTGCCAGCAGCTCAGGGGAGTTGAACACCGGGGAGCTGTTTTTT. Translation: CASSSGELNTGELFF. The chain uses TRBV28 and TRBJ2-2, with a tentative D call TRBD1 (6 bases). V dropped 6 bases and J dropped 1 base, with 12 bases sitting between them. Germline assignment: CDR1 MDHEN and CDR2 SYDVKM. The CDR3 runs to 15 residues.

The V gene is TRBV30, the J gene TRBJ1-1, with 9 bases matching TRBD1. The trim removed 5 bases at V and 0 bases at J, leaving 1 base unmatched. This CDR3 spans 13 amino acids. CDR1 is GTSNPN, CDR2 SVGIG, per germline (reference sequence). The DNA of the CDR3 is TGTGCCTGGGACAGGGGGATGAACACTGAAGCTTTCTTT. Translated, it gives CAWDRGMNTEAFF.

V and J are TRBV30 and TRBJ2-3; D is perhaps TRBD1 (5 bases). In germline, CDR1 is GTSNPN, CDR2 SVGIG (reference sequence). This CDR3 has 13 amino acids. V was trimmed by 0 bases and J by 8 bases, leaving 12 bases between them. CDR3 amino acids: CAWSVLGDSTQYF. CDR3 nucleotide sequence: TGTGCCTGGAGTGTGTTAGGGGATAGTACGCAGTATTTT.

The chain is built from TRBV11-1 and TRBJ1-1; 8 positions agree with TRBD1. The CDR3 extends over 13 amino acids. In germline, CDR1 is SGHAT, CDR2 FQDESV (reference sequence). V trimming: 4 bases; J trimming: 8 bases; junction bases outside the gene matches: 6. CDR3 in amino acids: CASSSDRGVEAFF. Here the CDR3 DNA reads TGTGCCAGCAGCTCAGACAGGGGAGTGGAAGCTTTCTTT. The variable domain in full, with the rest retrieved from reference TRBV11-1 and TRBJ1-1, is EAEVAQSPRYKITEKSQAVAFWCDPISGHATLYWYRQILGQGPELLVQFQDESVVDDSQLPKDRFSAERLKGVDSTLKIQPAELGDSAMYLCASSSDRGVEAFFGQGTRLTVV.

This chain joins TRBV6-5 and TRBJ1-1; tentative D call: TRBD1 (5 bases). Germline values: CDR1 MNHEY, CDR2 SVGAGI. The CDR3 totals 13 residues. The V end lost 6 bases, the J end lost 4 bases, and 12 bases lay between the germline ends. CDR3 sequence (DNA): TGTGCCAGCAGGGACATGGAGGGCACTGAAGCTTTCTTT. Translating gives CASRDMEGTEAFF.

This chain links TRBV30 with TRBJ1-6; D is perhaps TRBD1 (5 bases). V gave up 2 bases and J gave up 8 bases, with 7 bases separating them. This CDR3 region has 12 residues. Per the germline V gene, CDR1 is GTSNPN and CDR2 is SVGIG (reference sequence). In DNA form, the CDR3 reads TGTGCCTGGAGTTCAGGGTATTCACCCCTCCACTTT. It codes for CAWSSGYSPLHF.

The rearrangement uses TRBV7-9 and TRBJ2-7; 10 bases agree with TRBD1. The V gene end was trimmed by 3 bases and the J gene end by 5 bases; junction bases not matched to a gene: 4. This CDR3 has 14 amino acids. The germline V gene encodes CDR1 SEHNR and CDR2 FQNEAQ (reference sequence). The CDR3 nucleotides are TGTGCCAGCAGCTTCGGACAGGGGGTAGACGAGCAGTACTTC. Encoded protein: CASSFGQGVDEQYF.

This clone has a handful of counts. The CDR3 sequence is CASSQDSVELFF. The CDR3 coding sequence is TGCGCCAGCAGCCAAGATTCTGTCGAACTGTTTTTT. The V gene is TRBV4-1, the J gene TRBJ1-4; D is uncertain. CDR1 is MGHRA and CDR2 is YSYEKL in the germline V gene. The length of the CDR3 is 12 residues. V was clipped by 0 bases and J by 12 bases, with 8 bases between them.

The rearrangement uses TRBV3-1 (or the pseudogene TRBV3-2) and TRBJ2-5, with a weak D call TRBD2 (6 bases). CDR1 and CDR2 from the germline V gene are LGHDT and YNNKEL (reference sequence). V dropped 2 bases and J dropped 2 bases, with 15 bases sitting between them. The CDR3 loop spans 16 amino acids. The CDR3 DNA reads TGTGCCAGCAGCCAAATCTATCTAGCGAGGCAAGAGACCCAGTACTTC. This codes for CASSQIYLARQETQYF.

The chain uses TRBV20-1 and TRBJ1-5, with D possibly matching TRBD1 (6 bases). The length of the CDR3 is 15 residues. Trimming took off 3 bases at V and 2 bases at J, with 14 bases between the two ends. Germline V gene data show CDR1 as DFQATT and CDR2 as SNEGSKA (reference sequence). The CDR3, as DNA: TGCAGTGCTAGTCCAGGGGACCGGGGCAATCAGCCCCAGCATTTT. Its translation is CSASPGDRGNQPQHF.

V usage is TRBV4-2 and J usage is TRBJ2-1, with D uncertain. V shed 1 base and J shed 10 bases, with 8 bases lying between them. The CDR3 totals 12 residues. Germline V gene sequence: CDR1 LGHNA, CDR2 YNFKEQ. For the CDR3, the DNA is TGTGCCAGCAGCCAAGTTATGAGGGAGCAGTTCTTC. It yields the protein CASSQVMREQFF.

The chain combines TRBV18 with TRBJ2-1; tentatively, D is TRBD1 (6 bases). Trimming shortened V by 3 bases and J by 4 bases, and 13 bases separated the two germline ends. The CDR3 runs to 15 residues. CDR1 is KGHSH, CDR2 LQKENI, per germline. CDR3 in amino acids: CASSPTGFGYNEQFF. The DNA of the CDR3 is TGTGCCAGCTCACCGACAGGTTTTGGGTACAATGAGCAGTTCTTC.

CDR3 sequence: CASSHSTGGSLSQPQHF. CDR3 DNA sequence: TGTGCCAGCAGCCATTCGACAGGGGGGAGTCTCAGTCAGCCCCAGCATTTT. The genes are TRBV14 and TRBJ1-5; 9 bases are shared with TRBD1. CDR3 length: 17 residues. V trimming: 3 bases; J trimming: 6 bases; junction bases outside the gene matches: 12. CDR1 is SGHDN, CDR2 FVKESK, per germline.

The chain carries TRBV9 and TRBJ1-3; 9 bases fit TRBD1. V lost 4 bases and J lost 0; bases outside the gene matches: 8. Germline-derived CDR1 and CDR2 are SGDLS and YYNGEE. The CDR3 is 17 amino acids. The CDR3 region is CASSPRDREISGNTIYF. CDR3 sequence (DNA): TGTGCCAGCAGCCCCCGGGACAGGGAAATCTCTGGAAACACCATATATTTT.

The chain recombines TRBV30 with TRBJ1-2; TRBD1 matches at 7 bases. CDR1 is GTSNPN, CDR2 SVGIG, per germline (reference sequence). This CDR3 is 13 amino acids long. V was clipped by 4 bases and J by 4 bases; unmatched bases: 6. The CDR3 spells CAWTWGDSYGYTF. CDR3 bases: TGTGCCTGGACTTGGGGGGACAGCTATGGCTACACCTTC.

The V gene is TRBV13, the J gene TRBJ1-2, with D unresolved. Germline V lookup: CDR1 PRHDT, CDR2 FYEKMQ (reference sequence). This CDR3 has 13 residues. Deletions cut 3 bases from V and 1 base from J, with 6 bases between. The CDR3 sequence: CASSFQVNYGYTF. CDR3 sequence (DNA): TGTGCCAGCAGCTTCCAGGTTAACTATGGCTACACCTTC.

The rearrangement links TRBV27 to TRBJ2-6; 14 nucleotides match TRBD2. The V and J ends lost 6 bases and 3 bases, in that order; junction bases with no gene match: 13. The germline V gene has CDR1 MNHEY and CDR2 SMNVEV (reference sequence). The CDR3 has 20 amino acids. CDR3 DNA sequence: TGTGCCAGCAGGCCGGACACGGGACTAGCGGGAGCGTATGGGGCCAACGTCCTGACTTTC. This sequence encodes CASRPDTGLAGAYGANVLTF.

This clone was seen only a few times. The CDR3: CATKTGTTIVSDSPLHF. CDR3 DNA: TGTGCCACCAAGACAGGGACAACTATCGTAAGTGATTCACCCCTCCACTTT. The chain recombines TRBV10-3 with TRBJ1-6, with 7 nucleotides matching TRBD1. The CDR3 has 17 amino acids. Germline V lookup: CDR1 ENHRY, CDR2 SYGVKD. Trimming cost V 10 bases and J 8 bases; bases outside gene matches: 20.